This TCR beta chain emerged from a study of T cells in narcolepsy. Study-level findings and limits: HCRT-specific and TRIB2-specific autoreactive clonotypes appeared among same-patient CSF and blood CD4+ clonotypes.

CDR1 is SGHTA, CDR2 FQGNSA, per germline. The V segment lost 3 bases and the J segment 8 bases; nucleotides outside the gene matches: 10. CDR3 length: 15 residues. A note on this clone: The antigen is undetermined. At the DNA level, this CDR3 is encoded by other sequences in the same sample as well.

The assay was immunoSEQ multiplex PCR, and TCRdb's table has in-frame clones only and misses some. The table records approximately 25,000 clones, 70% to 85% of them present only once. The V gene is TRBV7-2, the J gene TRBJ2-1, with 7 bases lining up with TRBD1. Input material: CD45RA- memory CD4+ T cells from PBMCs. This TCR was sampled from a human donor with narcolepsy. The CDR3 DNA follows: TGTGCCAGCAGCTTCCTAAGGGGGCCGGGCGATGAGCAGTTCTTC. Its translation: CASSFLRGPGDEQFF.